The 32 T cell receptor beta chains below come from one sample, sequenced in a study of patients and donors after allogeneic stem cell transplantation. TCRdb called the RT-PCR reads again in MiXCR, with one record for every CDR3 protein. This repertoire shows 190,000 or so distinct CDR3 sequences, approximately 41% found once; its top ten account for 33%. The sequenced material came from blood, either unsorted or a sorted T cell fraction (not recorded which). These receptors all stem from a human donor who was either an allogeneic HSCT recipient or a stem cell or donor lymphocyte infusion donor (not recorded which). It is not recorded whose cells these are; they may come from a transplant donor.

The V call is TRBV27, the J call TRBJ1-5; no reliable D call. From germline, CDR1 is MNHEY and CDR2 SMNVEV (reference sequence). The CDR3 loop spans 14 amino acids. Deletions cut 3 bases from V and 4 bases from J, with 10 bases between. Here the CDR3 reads CASSFQGINQPQHF. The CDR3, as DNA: TGTGCCAGCAGTTTCCAAGGGATTAATCAGCCCCAGCATTTT.

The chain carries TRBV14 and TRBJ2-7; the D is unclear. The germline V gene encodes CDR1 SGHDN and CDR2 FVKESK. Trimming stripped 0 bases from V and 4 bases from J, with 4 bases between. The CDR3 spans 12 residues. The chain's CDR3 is CASSQDDYEQYF. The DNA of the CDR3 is TGTGCCAGCAGCCAAGACGATTACGAGCAGTACTTC. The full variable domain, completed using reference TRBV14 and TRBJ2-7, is EAGVTQFPSHSVIEKGQTVTLRCDPISGHDNLYWYRRVMGKEIKFLLHFVKESKQDESGMPNNRFLAERTGGTYSTLKVQPAELEDSGVYFCASSQDDYEQYFGPGTRLTVT.

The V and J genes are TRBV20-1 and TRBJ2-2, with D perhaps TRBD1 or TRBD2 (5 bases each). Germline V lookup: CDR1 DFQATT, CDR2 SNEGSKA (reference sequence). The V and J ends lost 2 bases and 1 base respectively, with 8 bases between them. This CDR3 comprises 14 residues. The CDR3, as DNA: TGCAGTGCTAGATATGGGGGGAACACCGGGGAGCTGTTTTTT. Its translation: CSARYGGNTGELFF.

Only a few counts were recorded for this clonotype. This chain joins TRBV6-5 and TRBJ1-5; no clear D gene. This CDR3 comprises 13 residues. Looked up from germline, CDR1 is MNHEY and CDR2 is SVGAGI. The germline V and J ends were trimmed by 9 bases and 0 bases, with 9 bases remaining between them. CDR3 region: CARDGDSNQPQHF. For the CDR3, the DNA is TGTGCCAGGGACGGAGATAGCAATCAGCCCCAGCATTTT.

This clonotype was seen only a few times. The CDR3 loop is CASSRGESYNEQFF. CDR3 nucleotides: TGCGCCAGCAGCAGGGGGGAAAGCTACAATGAGCAGTTCTTC. This chain links TRBV5-1 with TRBJ2-1; D tentatively fits TRBD1 or TRBD2 (6 bases each). V gave up 4 bases and J gave up 3 bases, with 11 bases separating them. Germline V gives CDR1 SGHRS, CDR2 YFSETQ. The CDR3 sequence is 14 residues long.

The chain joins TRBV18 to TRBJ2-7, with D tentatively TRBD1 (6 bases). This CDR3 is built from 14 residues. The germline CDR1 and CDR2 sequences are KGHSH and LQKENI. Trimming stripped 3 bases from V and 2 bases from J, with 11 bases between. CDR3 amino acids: CASSPLGDTYEQYF. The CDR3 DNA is TGTGCCAGCTCACCTCTCGGGGACACCTACGAGCAGTACTTC.

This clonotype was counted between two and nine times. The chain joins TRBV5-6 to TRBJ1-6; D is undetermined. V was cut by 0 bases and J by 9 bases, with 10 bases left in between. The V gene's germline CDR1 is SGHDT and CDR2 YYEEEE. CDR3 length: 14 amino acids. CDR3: CASSLEGKVSPLHF. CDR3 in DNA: TGTGCCAGCAGCTTGGAGGGTAAAGTTTCACCCCTCCACTTT.

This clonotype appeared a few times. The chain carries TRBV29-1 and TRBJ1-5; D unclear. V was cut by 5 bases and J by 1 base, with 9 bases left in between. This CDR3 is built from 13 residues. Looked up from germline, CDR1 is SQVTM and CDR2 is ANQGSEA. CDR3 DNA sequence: TGCAGCGTTCTTGACGCAAGCAATCAGCCCCAGCATTTT. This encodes CSVLDASNQPQHF. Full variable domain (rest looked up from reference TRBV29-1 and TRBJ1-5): SAVISQKPSRDICQRGTSLTIQCQVDSQVTMMFWYRQQPGQSLTLIATANQGSEATYESGFVIDKFPISRPNLTFSTLTVSNMSPEDSSIYLCSVLDASNQPQHFGDGTRLSIL.

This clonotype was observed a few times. The CDR3 DNA is TGTGCCAGCAGTTCCGGGATCTTACTCACTGAAGCTTTCTTT. It yields the protein CASSSGILLTEAFF. V usage is TRBV12-3 or TRBV12-4 and J usage is TRBJ1-1, with D hard to call. V lost 4 bases to trimming and J lost 4 bases, with 13 bases between them. CDR3 length: 14 amino acids.

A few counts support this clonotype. For the CDR3, the DNA is TGTGCCAGCAGCTTAGCCCGGGACACAGGTCGGGGCATGAACACTGAAGCTTTCTTT. Its translation: CASSLARDTGRGMNTEAFF. The gene calls are TRBV7-6 and TRBJ1-1, with D perhaps TRBD1 (6 bases). Per germline, CDR1 SGHVS and CDR2 FNYEAQ. The CDR3 spans 19 residues. Trimming cost V 0 bases and J 0 bases, with 20 bases left between them.

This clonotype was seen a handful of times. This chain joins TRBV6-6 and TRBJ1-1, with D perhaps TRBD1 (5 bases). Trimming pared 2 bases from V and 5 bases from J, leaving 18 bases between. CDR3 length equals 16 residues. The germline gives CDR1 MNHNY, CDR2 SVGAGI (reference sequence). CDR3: CASSYPTGGGWTEAFF. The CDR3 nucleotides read TGTGCCAGCAGTTACCCCACAGGTGGGGGATGGACTGAAGCTTTCTTT.

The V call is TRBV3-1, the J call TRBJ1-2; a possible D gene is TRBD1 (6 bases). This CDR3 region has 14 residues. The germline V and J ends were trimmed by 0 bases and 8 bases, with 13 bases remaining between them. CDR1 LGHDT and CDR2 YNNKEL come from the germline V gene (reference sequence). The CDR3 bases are TGTGCCAGCAGCCAAGATAACAGGGTAGGCGGCTACACCTTC. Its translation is CASSQDNRVGGYTF.

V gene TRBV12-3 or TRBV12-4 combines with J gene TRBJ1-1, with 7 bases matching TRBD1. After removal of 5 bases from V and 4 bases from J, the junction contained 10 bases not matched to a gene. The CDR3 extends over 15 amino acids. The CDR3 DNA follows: TGTGCCAGCAGTCCCCAGGGACAGAGGGGCACTGAAGCTTTCTTT. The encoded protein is CASSPQGQRGTEAFF.

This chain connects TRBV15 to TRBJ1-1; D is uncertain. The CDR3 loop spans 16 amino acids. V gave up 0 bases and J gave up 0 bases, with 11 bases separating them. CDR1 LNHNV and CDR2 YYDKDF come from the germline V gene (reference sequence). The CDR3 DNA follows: TGTGCCACCAGCAGAGATGGGTCACAGTTGAACACTGAAGCTTTCTTT. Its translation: CATSRDGSQLNTEAFF.

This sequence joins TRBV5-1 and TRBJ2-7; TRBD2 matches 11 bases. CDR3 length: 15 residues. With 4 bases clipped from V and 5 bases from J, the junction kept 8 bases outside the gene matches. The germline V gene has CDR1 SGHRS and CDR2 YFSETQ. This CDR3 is CASSGQLAGEDEQYF. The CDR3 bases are TGCGCCAGCAGCGGCCAACTAGCGGGAGAAGACGAGCAGTACTTC.

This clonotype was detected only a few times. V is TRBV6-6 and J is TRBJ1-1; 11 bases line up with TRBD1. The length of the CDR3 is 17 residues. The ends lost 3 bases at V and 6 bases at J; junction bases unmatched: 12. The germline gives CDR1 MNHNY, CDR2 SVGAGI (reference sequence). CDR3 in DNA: TGTGCCAGCAGTTATCCTCCTTCCGGGACAGGGGGAGCTGAAGCTTTCTTT. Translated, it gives CASSYPPSGTGGAEAFF.

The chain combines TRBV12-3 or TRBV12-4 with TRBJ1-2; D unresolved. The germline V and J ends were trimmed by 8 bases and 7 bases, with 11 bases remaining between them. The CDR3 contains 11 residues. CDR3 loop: CASASTRGYTF. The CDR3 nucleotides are TGTGCCAGCGCTTCCACCCGTGGCTACACCTTC.

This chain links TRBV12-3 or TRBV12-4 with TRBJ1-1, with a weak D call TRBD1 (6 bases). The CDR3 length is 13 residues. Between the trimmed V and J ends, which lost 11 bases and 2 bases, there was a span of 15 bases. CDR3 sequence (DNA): TGTGCCGCCCAGCGACAGGAAAACACTGAAGCTTTCTTT. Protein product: CAAQRQENTEAFF.

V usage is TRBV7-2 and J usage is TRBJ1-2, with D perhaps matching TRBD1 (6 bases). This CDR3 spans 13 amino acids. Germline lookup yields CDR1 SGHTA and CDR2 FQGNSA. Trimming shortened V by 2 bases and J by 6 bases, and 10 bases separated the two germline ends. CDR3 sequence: CASSLQQGNGYTF. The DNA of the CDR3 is TGTGCCAGCAGCTTACAACAGGGTAATGGCTACACCTTC.

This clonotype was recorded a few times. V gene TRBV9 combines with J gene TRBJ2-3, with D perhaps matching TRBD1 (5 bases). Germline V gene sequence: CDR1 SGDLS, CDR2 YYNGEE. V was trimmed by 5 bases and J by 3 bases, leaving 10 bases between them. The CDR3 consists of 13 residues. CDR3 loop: CASRSDSTDTQYF. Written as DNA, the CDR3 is TGTGCCAGCAGATCCGACAGTACAGATACGCAGTATTTT.

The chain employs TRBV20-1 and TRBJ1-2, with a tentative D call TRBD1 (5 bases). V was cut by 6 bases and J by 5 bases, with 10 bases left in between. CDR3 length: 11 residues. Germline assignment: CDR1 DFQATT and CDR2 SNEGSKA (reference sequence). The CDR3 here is CSASGAYGYTF. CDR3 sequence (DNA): TGCAGTGCAAGTGGGGCGTATGGCTACACCTTC.

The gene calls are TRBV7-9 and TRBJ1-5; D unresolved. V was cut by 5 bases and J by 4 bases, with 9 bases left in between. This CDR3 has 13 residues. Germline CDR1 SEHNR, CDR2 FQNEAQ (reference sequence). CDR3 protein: CASSGVSNQPQHF. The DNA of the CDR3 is TGTGCCAGCAGCGGTGTGTCGAATCAGCCCCAGCATTTT.

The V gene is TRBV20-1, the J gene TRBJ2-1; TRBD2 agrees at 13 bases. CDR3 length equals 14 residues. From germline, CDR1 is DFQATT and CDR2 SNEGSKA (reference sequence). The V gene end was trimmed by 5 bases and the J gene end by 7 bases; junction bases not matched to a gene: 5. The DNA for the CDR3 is TGCAGTGCTCGGACTAGCGGGAGTAAAAATGAGCAGTTCTTC. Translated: CSARTSGSKNEQFF.

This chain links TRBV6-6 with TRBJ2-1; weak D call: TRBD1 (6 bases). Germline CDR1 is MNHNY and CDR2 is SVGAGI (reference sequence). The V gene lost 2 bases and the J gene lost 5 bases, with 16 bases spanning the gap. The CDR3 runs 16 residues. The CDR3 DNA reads TGTGCCAGCAGTTACGGGTGGGGCAGGACAGACAATGAGCAGTTCTTC. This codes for CASSYGWGRTDNEQFF.

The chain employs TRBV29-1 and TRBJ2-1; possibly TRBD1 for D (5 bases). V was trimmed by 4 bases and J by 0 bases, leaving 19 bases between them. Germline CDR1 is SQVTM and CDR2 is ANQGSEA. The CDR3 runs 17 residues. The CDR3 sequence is CSVAGGAGISSYNEQFF. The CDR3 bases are TGCAGCGTTGCCGGCGGTGCAGGGATAAGCTCCTACAATGAGCAGTTCTTC.

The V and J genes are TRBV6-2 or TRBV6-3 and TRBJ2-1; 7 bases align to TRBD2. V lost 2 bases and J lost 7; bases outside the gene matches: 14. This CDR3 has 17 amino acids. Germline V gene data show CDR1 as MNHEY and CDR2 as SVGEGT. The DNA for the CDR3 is TGTGCCAGCAGTTACCTTAGTTTGGCGGGAGCGAGAAATGAGCAGTTCTTC. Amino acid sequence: CASSYLSLAGARNEQFF.

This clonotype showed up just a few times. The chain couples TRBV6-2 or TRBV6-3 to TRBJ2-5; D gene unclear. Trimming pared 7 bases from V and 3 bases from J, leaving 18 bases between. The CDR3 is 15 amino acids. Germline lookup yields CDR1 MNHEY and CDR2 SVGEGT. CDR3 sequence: CASIRLLAAEETQYF. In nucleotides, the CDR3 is TGTGCCAGCATACGGCTCTTGGCGGCAGAAGAGACCCAGTACTTC.

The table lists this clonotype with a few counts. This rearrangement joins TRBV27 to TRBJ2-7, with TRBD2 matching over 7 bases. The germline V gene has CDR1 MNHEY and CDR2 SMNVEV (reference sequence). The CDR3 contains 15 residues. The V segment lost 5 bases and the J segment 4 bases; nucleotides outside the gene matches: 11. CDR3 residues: CASSHGGFPRYEQYF. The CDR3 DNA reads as TGTGCCAGCAGTCACGGGGGGTTTCCCCGATACGAGCAGTACTTC.

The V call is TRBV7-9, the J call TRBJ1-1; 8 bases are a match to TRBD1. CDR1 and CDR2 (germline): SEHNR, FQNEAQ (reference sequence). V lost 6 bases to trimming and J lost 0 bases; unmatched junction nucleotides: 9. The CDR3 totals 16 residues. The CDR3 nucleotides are TGTGCCAGCAGGACCAGGGGGCGGACCATGAACACTGAAGCTTTCTTT. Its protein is CASRTRGRTMNTEAFF.

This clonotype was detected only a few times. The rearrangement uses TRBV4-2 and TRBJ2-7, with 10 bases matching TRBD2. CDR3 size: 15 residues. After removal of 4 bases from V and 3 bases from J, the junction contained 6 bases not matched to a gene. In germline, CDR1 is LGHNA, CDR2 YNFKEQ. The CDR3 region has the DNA TGTGCCAGCAGCCTCCCCGGGACTAGCGACTACGAGCAGTACTTC. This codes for CASSLPGTSDYEQYF.

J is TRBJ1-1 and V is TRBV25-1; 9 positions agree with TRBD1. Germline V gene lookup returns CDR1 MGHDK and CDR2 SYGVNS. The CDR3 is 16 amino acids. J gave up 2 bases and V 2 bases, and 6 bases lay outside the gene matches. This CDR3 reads CASSELRTGENTEAFF. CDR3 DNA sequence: TGTGCCAGCAGTGAACTCCGGACAGGGGAAAACACTGAAGCTTTCTTT. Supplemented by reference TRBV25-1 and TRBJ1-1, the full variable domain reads EADIYQTPRYLVIGTGKKITLECSQTMGHDKMYWYQQDPGMELHLIHYSYGVNSTEKGDLSSESTVSRIRTEHFPLTLESARPSHTSQYLCASSELRTGENTEAFFGQGTRLTVV.

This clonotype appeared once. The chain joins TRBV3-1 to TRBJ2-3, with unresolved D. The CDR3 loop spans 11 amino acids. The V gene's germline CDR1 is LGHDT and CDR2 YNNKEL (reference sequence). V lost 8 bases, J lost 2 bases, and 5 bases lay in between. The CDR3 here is CASGNTDTQYF. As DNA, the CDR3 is TGTGCCAGCGGGAACACAGATACGCAGTATTTT.